This TCR beta chain was profiled in a study of beta chain features in type 1 diabetes. Broader study findings: Moderate yet significant TCRB CDR3 shortening was seen in Type 1 diabetes patients in all four CD4+ subsets.

Germline loops: CDR1 KGHSH, CDR2 LQKENI. Between the trimmed V and J ends, which lost 2 bases and 6 bases, there was a span of 15 bases. CDR3 size: 15 residues. The table lists this clone with a few counts. Its antigen is still unknown. Sequenced material consisted of expressed TCRB transcripts (all of the isolated RNA was reverse transcribed). Produced via immunoSEQ multiplex PCR; TCRdb's table is partial and in-frame only. The sample contains about 640,000 clones, approximately 13% of which appear only once. The TCR sequence derives from a man aged 25-45 years with type 1 diabetes. The sample taken for sequencing was naive CD4+ T cells from blood. V and J are TRBV18 and TRBJ2-3; TRBD2 is a possible D gene (5 bases). CDR3 DNA: TGTGCCAGCTCACCATGGACTGGGGTCCGGGATACGCAGTATTTT. It codes for CASSPWTGVRDTQYF.